This is a list of T cell receptor beta chains from one sample in a study of tumor-infiltrating lymphocytes in primary liver carcinoma. TCRdb fed the multiplex PCR reads into MiXCR, producing one record per CDR3 protein. Of 90,000 to 100,000 distinct CDR3 sequences listed, about 70% are singletons. Source material: liver tumor tissue from sampling region 5. These receptors were obtained from a woman between 55 and 75 years old with primary liver carcinoma and hepatitis B virus infection. The CDR3 runs from the conserved cysteine through the conserved F or W. D genes are given only for firm matches. The size of a clone is reported for some rows only, either as once, few or many, or as a class for expanded clones.

>TRBV12-5|NA|NA|TRBJ1-2
CVSSSINRDGYGYTF
TGTGTCAGCAGTTCAATCAATAGGGATGGCTATGGCTACACCTTC
>TRBV28|few|TRBD1|TRBJ2-5
CASSGGGETQYF
TGTGCCAGCTCAGGGGGCGGGGAGACCCAGTACTTC
>TRBV12-3/TRBV12-4|NA|TRBD2|TRBJ2-1
CASSLGTSGRSSYNEQFF
TGCGCCAGCAGTTTAGGGACTAGCGGGAGGTCGTCCTACAATGAGCAGTTTTTC
>TRBV4-1|many|NA|TRBJ1-1
CASSPPGRVNTEAFF
TGCGCCAGCAGCCCCCCGGGGCGGGTTAACACTGAAGCTTTCTTT
>TRBV7-9|few|TRBD1|TRBJ2-5
CASSHLNRGQETQYF
TGTGCCAGCAGCCATTTAAACAGGGGGCAAGAGACCCAGTACTTC
>TRBV6-5|NA|NA|TRBJ2-1
CASSPKWIDHNEQFF
TGTGCCAGCAGTCCAAAATGGATAGACCACAATGAACAGTTCTTC
>TRBV11-2|once|NA|TRBJ1-1
CANSSKQAEALF
TGTGCCAACAGTTCTAAACAGGCTGAAGCTCTCTTT
>TRBV5-1|NA|NA|TRBJ2-7
CASSLAGGTAYEQHF
TGCGCCAGCAGCTTGGCTGGTGGGACCGCCTACGAGCAGCACTTC
>TRBV23-1|few|NA|TRBJ2-7
CASSRPDRWGEQYF
TGCGCCAGCAGCCGACCGGACAGATGGGGGGAGCAGTACTTC
>TRBV28|NA|NA|TRBJ2-1
CASSLERPEFF
TGTGCCAGCAGTTTAGAGAGGCCGGAGTTCTTC
>TRBV18|once|NA|TRBJ2-7
CASSPETGSYEQYF
TGTGCCAGCTCACCGGAAACAGGCTCCTACGAGCAGTACTTC
>TRBV21-1|NA|NA|TRBJ2-3
CASSIWAFITDTQYF
TGTGCCAGCAGCATATGGGCCTTCATCACAGATACGCAGTATTTT
>TRBV30|few|NA|TRBJ1-2
CAWSLRDGYTF
TGTGCCTGGTCGCTAAGGGATGGCTACACCTTC
>TRBV11-3|NA|NA|TRBJ2-1
CASSLALLQGTFEQFF
TGTGCCAGCAGCTTAGCCCTCTTACAGGGGACTTTTGAGCAGTTCTTC
>TRBV7-8|NA|NA|TRBJ1-4
CAISTRRATNEKLFF
TGTGCCATCAGCACGCGGAGAGCGACTAATGAAAAACTGTTTTTT
>TRBV11-2|NA|NA|TRBJ2-2
CASSSWGGELFF
TGTGCCAGCAGCTCCTGGGGCGGGGAGCTGTTCTTT
>TRBV6-6|NA|NA|TRBJ1-5
CANSYSPELGGINQLQHF
TGTGCCAACAGTTACTCGCCTGAACTCGGGGGGATCAATCAGCTCCAGCATTTT
>TRBV4-2|many|TRBD2|TRBJ2-7
CASSQATSASYEQYF
TGTGCCAGCAGCCAAGCGACTAGCGCCTCCTACGAGCAGTACTTC
>TRBV28|many|TRBD2|TRBJ2-1
CASSPSGGRLYEQFF
TGTGCCAGCAGTCCATCAGGCGGGAGGTTATATGAGCAGTTCTTC
>TRBV4-2|NA|TRBD2|TRBJ2-1
CASSPAVLQAGVIDNEQFF
TGTGCTAGCAGCCCCGCGGTGCTACAAGCGGGAGTTATAGACAATGAGCAGTTCTTC
>TRBV10-2|NA|NA|TRBJ2-7
CASGTEPFYEQCF
TGCGCCAGCGGGACTGAGCCATTCTACGAGCAGTGCTTC
>TRBV28|many|NA|TRBJ2-5
CASRAQKGLTETQYF
TGTGCCAGCAGAGCCCAGAAAGGGTTGACGGAGACCCAGTACTTC
>TRBV5-1|NA|TRBD1|TRBJ2-1
CASSPDRDRGWGEQFF
TGCGCCAGCAGCCCCGACCGGGACAGGGGTTGGGGTGAGCAGTTCTTC
>TRBV11-3|NA|TRBD1|TRBJ1-4
CVSSPDRVQLFF
TGCGTCAGCAGCCCAGACAGGGTACAACTGTTTTTC
>TRBV5-5|once|NA|TRBJ2-7
CVSTLTGSAYSYEQYF
TGTGTCAGCACCCTAACAGGTTCAGCGTACTCCTACGAGCAGTATTTC
>TRBV29-1|NA|NA|TRBJ2-1
CGVEGLWNEQFF
TGCGGCGTTGAAGGATTGTGGAATGAGCAGTTCTTC
>TRBV29-1|many|NA|TRBJ2-4
CSVGRAGNIQYF
TGCAGCGTCGGACGGGCTGGAAACATTCAGTACTTC
>TRBV30|NA|TRBD1|TRBJ2-1
CAWRGGQGIEYNEQSF
TGTGCCTGGAGGGGCGGACAGGGAATAGAGTACAATGAGCAGTCCTTC
>TRBV5-1|NA|NA|TRBJ2-2
CASSLRTSRGHGDLLF
TGCGCCAGCAGCTTGAGGACCTCCCGAGGTCACGGGGACCTGCTTTTT
>TRBV5-6|many|TRBD2|TRBJ2-3
CASSPRTRWTTDTQYF
TGTGCCAGCAGCCCTAGGACTAGATGGACCACAGATACGCAGTATTTT
>TRBV6-1|NA|NA|TRBJ2-7
CASSATGATEQYF
TGTGCCAGCAGTGCAACCGGGGCTACCGAGCAATACTTC
>TRBV7-9|NA|TRBD1|TRBJ2-1
CASSSRQGVINEQFF
TGTGCCAGCAGTTCACGACAGGGAGTCATCAATGAGCAGTTCTTC